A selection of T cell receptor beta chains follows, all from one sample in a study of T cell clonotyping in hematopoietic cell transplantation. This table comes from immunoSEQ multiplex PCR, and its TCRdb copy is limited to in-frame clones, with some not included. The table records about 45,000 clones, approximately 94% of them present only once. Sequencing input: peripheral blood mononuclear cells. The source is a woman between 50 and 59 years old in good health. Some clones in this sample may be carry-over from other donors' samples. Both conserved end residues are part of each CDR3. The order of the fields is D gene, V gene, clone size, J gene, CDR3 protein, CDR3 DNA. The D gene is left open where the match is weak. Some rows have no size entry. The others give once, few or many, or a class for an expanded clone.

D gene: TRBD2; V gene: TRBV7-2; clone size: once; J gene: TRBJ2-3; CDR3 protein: CASSLASGGPDTQYF; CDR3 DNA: TGTGCCAGCAGCTTAGCTAGCGGGGGCCCAGATACGCAGTATTTT
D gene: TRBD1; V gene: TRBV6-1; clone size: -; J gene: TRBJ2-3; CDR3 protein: CASSDLTGGYTDTQYF; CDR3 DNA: TGTGCCAGCAGTGACTTGACAGGGGGGTACACAGATACGCAGTATTTT
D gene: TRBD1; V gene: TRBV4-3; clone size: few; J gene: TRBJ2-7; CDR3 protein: CASSQEIRDSRQYF; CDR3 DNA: TGCGCCAGCAGCCAAGAGATAAGGGACAGCCGGCAGTACTTC
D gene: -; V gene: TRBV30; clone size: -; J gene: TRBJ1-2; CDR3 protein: CAWPSPWGGYTF; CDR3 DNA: TGTGCCTGGCCCTCACCCTGGGGTGGCTACACCTTC
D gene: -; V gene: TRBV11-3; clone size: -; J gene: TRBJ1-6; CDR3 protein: CASSSRGWNSPLHF; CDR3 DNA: TGTGCCAGCAGCTCAAGAGGTTGGAATTCACCCCTCCACTTT
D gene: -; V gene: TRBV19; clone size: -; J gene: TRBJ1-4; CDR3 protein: CASSPTAGKLFF; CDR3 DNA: TGTGCCAGTAGCCCCACGGCGGGGAAACTGTTTTTT
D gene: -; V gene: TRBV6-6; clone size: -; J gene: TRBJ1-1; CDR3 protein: CASLPAGNTEAFF; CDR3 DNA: TGTGCCAGCCTCCCGGCAGGGAACACTGAAGCTTTCTTT
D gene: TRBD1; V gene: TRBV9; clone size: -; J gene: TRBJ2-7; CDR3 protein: CASSVAGTGVYEQYF; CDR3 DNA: TGTGCCAGCAGCGTGGCCGGGACAGGGGTCTACGAGCAGTACTTC
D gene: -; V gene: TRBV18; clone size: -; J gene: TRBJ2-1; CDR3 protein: CASSPERVGNEQFF; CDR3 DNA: TGTGCCAGCTCACCAGAACGGGTAGGGAATGAGCAGTTCTTC
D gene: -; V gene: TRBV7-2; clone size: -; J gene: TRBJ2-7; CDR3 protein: CASSSVSMTSSYEQYF; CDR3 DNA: TGTGCCAGCAGCTCCGTATCCATGACAAGCTCCTACGAGCAGTACTTC
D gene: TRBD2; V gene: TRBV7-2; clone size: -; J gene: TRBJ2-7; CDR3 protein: CASSLAGGLSYEQYF; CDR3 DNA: TGTGCCAGCAGCTTGGCGGGGGGGCTATCCTACGAGCAGTACTTC
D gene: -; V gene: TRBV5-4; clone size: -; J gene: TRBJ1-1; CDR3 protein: CASSRGGNTEAFF; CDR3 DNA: TGTGCCAGCAGCCGCGGCGGGAACACTGAAGCTTTCTTT
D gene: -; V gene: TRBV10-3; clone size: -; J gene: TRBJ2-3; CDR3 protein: CAISERVFQADTQYF; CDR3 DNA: TGTGCCATCAGTGAACGGGTTTTTCAGGCAGATACGCAGTATTTT
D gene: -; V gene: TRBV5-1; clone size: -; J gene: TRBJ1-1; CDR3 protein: CASSFHAQLNTEAFF; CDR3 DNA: TGCGCCAGCAGCTTTCACGCTCAATTGAACACTGAAGCTTTCTTT
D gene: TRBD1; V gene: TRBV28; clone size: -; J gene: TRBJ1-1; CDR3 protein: CASSLQGGRDTEAFF; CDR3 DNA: TGTGCCAGCAGTCTTCAGGGGGGACGGGACACTGAAGCTTTCTTT
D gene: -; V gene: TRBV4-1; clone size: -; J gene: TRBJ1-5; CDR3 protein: CASSQLQIEYSNQPQHF; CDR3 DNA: TGCGCCAGCAGCCAACTACAGATAGAGTATAGCAATCAGCCCCAGCATTTT
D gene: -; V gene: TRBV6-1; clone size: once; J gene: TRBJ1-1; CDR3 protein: CASKKTAANTEAFF; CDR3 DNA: TGTGCCAGCAAAAAGACAGCTGCCAACACTGAAGCTTTCTTT
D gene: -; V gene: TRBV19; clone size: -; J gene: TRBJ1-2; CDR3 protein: CASTPETEIYGYTF; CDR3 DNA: TGTGCCAGTACCCCCGAGACAGAGATCTATGGCTACACCTTC
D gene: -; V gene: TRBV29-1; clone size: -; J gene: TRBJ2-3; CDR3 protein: CSVEDGGGARDTQYF; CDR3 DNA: TGCAGCGTTGAAGACGGAGGGGGGGCTAGAGATACGCAGTATTTT
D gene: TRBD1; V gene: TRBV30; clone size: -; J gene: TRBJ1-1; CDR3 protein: CAWSAKGQGRSTEAFF; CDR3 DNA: TGTGCCTGGAGTGCGAAAGGACAGGGGAGGAGCACTGAAGCTTTCTTT
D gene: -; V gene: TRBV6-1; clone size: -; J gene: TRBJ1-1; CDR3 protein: CASSEMEHPYTEAFF; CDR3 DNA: TGTGCCAGCAGTGAAATGGAACACCCTTACACTGAAGCTTTCTTT
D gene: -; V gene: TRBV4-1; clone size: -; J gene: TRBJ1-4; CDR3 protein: CASSQGGGQEKLFF; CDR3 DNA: TGCGCCAGCAGCCAAGGTGGGGGTCAGGAAAAACTGTTTTTT
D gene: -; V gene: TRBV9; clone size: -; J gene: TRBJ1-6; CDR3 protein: CASSVEGSNSPLHF; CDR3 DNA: TGTGCCAGCAGCGTAGAGGGCAGCAATTCACCCCTCCACTTT
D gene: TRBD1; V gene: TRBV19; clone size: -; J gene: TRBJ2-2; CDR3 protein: CASKTGGNTGELFF; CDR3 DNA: TGTGCCAGTAAGACAGGGGGGAACACCGGGGAGCTGTTTTTT
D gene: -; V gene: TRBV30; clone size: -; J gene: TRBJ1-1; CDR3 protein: CACQNEVMNTEAFF; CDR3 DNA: TGTGCCTGCCAAAACGAGGTTATGAACACTGAAGCTTTCTTT
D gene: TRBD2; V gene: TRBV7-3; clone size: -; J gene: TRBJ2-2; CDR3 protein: CASSLTAGEDTGELFF; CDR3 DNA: TGTGCCAGCAGCTTAACGGCGGGGGAGGACACCGGGGAGCTGTTTTTT
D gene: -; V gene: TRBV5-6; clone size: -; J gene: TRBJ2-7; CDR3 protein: CASSLGQPTYEQYF; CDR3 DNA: TGTGCCAGCAGCTTGGGACAACCTACCTACGAGCAGTACTTC
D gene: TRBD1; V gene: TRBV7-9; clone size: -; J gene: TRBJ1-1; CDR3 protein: CASSLVRTGGDEAFF; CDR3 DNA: TGTGCCAGCAGCTTAGTGCGGACAGGGGGTGATGAAGCTTTCTTT
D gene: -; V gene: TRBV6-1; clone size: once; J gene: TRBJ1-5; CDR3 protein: CASTQGWPTNQPQHF; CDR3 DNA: TGTGCCAGCACCCAGGGATGGCCGACCAATCAGCCCCAGCATTTT